A selection of T cell receptor beta chains follows, all from one sample in a study of T cells in pancreatic ductal adenocarcinoma. Generated by immunoSEQ multiplex PCR, the TCRdb table keeps only in-frame clones and is missing some. The profile shows over 7,000 clones, 89% of them singletons. The specimen sequenced was PBMCs. Source of these receptors: a human donor with pancreatic ductal adenocarcinoma. CDR3s include the opening cysteine and the closing phenylalanine or tryptophan. D genes are given only for firm matches.

D: .; J: TRBJ1-5; V: TRBV15; CDR3: CATSRTAGYSNQPQHF
D: .; J: TRBJ2-1; V: TRBV9; CDR3: CASSAGSEILYNEQFF
D: TRBD2; J: TRBJ2-7; V: TRBV10-3; CDR3: CAISESTSPTYEQYF
D: .; J: TRBJ2-4; V: TRBV5-4; CDR3: CASSSSIAKNIQYF
D: .; J: TRBJ2-1; V: TRBV7-6; CDR3: CASSPPGRDLHNEQFF
D: TRBD2; J: TRBJ2-5; V: TRBV27; CDR3: CASSLYGRGGQETQYF
D: TRBD1; J: TRBJ2-3; V: TRBV27; CDR3: CASSLLTGTGSSTDTQYF
D: TRBD2; J: TRBJ2-2; V: TRBV30; CDR3: CAWSVPKTSLNTGELFF
D: TRBD1; J: TRBJ2-5; V: TRBV12-5; CDR3: CASGRTGEGTQYF
D: TRBD2; J: TRBJ2-1; V: TRBV28; CDR3: CASSRSGFSYNEQFF
D: .; J: TRBJ1-1; V: TRBV29-1; CDR3: CSVEQGPTEAFF
D: .; J: TRBJ2-7; V: TRBV5-4; CDR3: CASSFSSESSYEQYF
D: TRBD1; J: TRBJ2-7; V: TRBV28; CDR3: CASDSQGASYEQYF
D: TRBD2; J: TRBJ2-7; V: TRBV6-4; CDR3: CASSRPGLAGGHEQYF
D: .; J: TRBJ1-1; V: TRBV6-5; CDR3: CASSLGAIAEAFF
D: TRBD2; J: TRBJ2-1; V: TRBV7-9; CDR3: CASSLAIVAGVDEQFF
D: .; J: TRBJ2-5; V: TRBV7-2; CDR3: CASSLGSSRLVETQYF
D: .; J: TRBJ2-7; V: TRBV28; CDR3: CASSSPILEFYEQYF
D: TRBD2; J: TRBJ2-7; V: TRBV7-9; CDR3: CASSPGLDNKHEQYF
D: TRBD1; J: TRBJ1-4; V: TRBV4-3; CDR3: CASSQEFRTGYEKLFF
D: TRBD1; J: TRBJ2-7; V: TRBV7-9; CDR3: CASSLVVSWTGAYEQYF
D: TRBD1; J: TRBJ2-5; V: TRBV28; CDR3: CASSHLQGAVETQYF
D: TRBD1; J: TRBJ2-4; V: TRBV4-3; CDR3: CASSQDLEGARNIQYF
D: .; J: TRBJ1-4; V: TRBV4-3; CDR3: CASSQDKVGTGWEEKLFF
D: TRBD1; J: TRBJ1-3; V: TRBV10-3; CDR3: CATGQVVSGNTIYF
D: .; J: TRBJ2-1; V: TRBV2; CDR3: CASSESRLVGKEFF
D: TRBD2; J: TRBJ2-7; V: TRBV7-9; CDR3: CASSLIRRTGTSGSYEQYF
D: TRBD1; J: TRBJ2-3; V: TRBV18; CDR3: CASSPYTGAQQYF
D: TRBD2; J: TRBJ2-3; V: TRBV7-2; CDR3: CASSLRVLAGSSTDTQYF
D: .; J: TRBJ2-1; V: TRBV5-1; CDR3: CASSLDSYNEQFF
D: TRBD1; J: TRBJ2-7; V: TRBV27; CDR3: CASSFSNRGDEQYF
D: TRBD1; J: TRBJ1-5; V: TRBV30; CDR3: CAWSAGQGDFSVRRQPQHF
D: TRBD1; J: TRBJ1-1; V: TRBV28; CDR3: CASSLSQGVTFF
D: TRBD1; J: TRBJ1-6; V: TRBV30; CDR3: CAWSASWDRGDSPLHF
D: .; J: TRBJ1-5; V: TRBV23-1; CDR3: CASSQSSRVAPQGQPQHF